These 19 T cell receptor beta chains share one sample of origin, sequenced in a study of blood T cell repertoires in COVID-19. TCRdb keeps only in-frame clones here, not all; method: immunoSEQ multiplex PCR. Of 400,000 to 500,000 clones listed, approximately 87% were seen once; the top ten hold 1.8%. The sample taken for sequencing was PBMCs or T cells enriched from blood (not recorded which). The receptor source for this set is a woman in her thirties or forties who had recovered from COVID-19.

V usage is TRBV11-2 and J usage is TRBJ1-2, with D uncertain. The CDR3 is made up of 15 amino acids. V lost 1 base to trimming and J lost 0 bases, with 9 bases between them. Germline V lookup: CDR1 SGHAT, CDR2 FQNNGV. The CDR3 DNA reads as TGTGCCAGCAGCTTAGGGCGGCCCGCTAACTATGGCTACACCTTC. This translates into CASSLGRPANYGYTF.

V is TRBV7-6 and J is TRBJ2-7; D is possibly TRBD2 (5 bases). V lost 1 base, J lost 5 bases, and 9 bases lay in between. CDR3 length: 13 amino acids. The V gene's germline CDR1 is SGHVS and CDR2 FNYEAQ. DNA of the CDR3: TGTGCCAGCAGCTTAGAGGACTCTGACGAGCAGTACTTC. Its protein product is CASSLEDSDEQYF.

J is TRBJ1-1 and V is TRBV11-2; D is possibly TRBD1 (5 bases). The CDR3 has 14 amino acids. V dropped 7 bases and J dropped 1 base, with 13 bases sitting between them. Germline lookup yields CDR1 SGHAT and CDR2 FQNNGV. The CDR3 DNA reads TGTGCCAGCAAGTTGAACGGACAGAACACTGAAGCTTTCTTT. Encoded protein: CASKLNGQNTEAFF.

The chain joins TRBV15 to TRBJ2-2, with TRBD1 matching over 9 bases. Germline assignment: CDR1 LNHNV and CDR2 YYDKDF (reference sequence). The CDR3 spans 14 residues. V shed 5 bases and J 4 bases; nucleotides not matched to a gene: 2. The CDR3 here is CATSGDRVTGELFF. CDR3 nucleotides: TGTGCCACCAGCGGGGACAGGGTCACCGGGGAGCTGTTTTTT.

CDR3: CASSPRALSNQPQHF. CDR3 in DNA: TGTGCCAGTAGTCCCAGGGCACTTAGCAATCAGCCCCAGCATTTT. The chain carries TRBV19 and TRBJ1-5, with D possibly matching TRBD1 (5 bases). The CDR3 runs to 15 residues. CDR1 is LNHDA, CDR2 SQIVND, per germline (reference sequence). Deletions cut 5 bases from V and 0 bases from J, with 11 bases between.

This rearrangement joins TRBV18 to TRBJ1-1; 7 bases fit TRBD1. The CDR3 runs to 11 residues. Germline CDR1 and CDR2: KGHSH and LQKENI. V shed 7 bases, J shed 9 bases, and the junction held 5 bases outside the gene matches. CDR3 DNA sequence: TGTGCCAGCTTAATGACAGGGCAAGCTTTCTTT. It encodes CASLMTGQAFF.

The rearrangement joins TRBV7-8 to TRBJ1-5; 8 nucleotides line up with TRBD1. CDR3 length equals 16 residues. The J segment lost 5 bases and the V segment lost 0 bases, leaving 6 bases of the junction unmatched. Looked up from germline, CDR1 is SGHVS and CDR2 is FQNEAQ. This CDR3 is CASSLARTGRYQPQHF. The CDR3 DNA reads TGTGCCAGCAGCTTAGCGCGGACAGGGAGATATCAGCCCCAGCATTTT.

This chain connects TRBV2 to TRBJ1-2, with D perhaps TRBD1 (6 bases). Trimming stripped 0 bases from V and 8 bases from J, with 19 bases between. The germline V gene encodes CDR1 SNHLY and CDR2 FYNNEI. This CDR3 is 16 amino acids long. CDR3 bases: TGTGCCAGCAGTGAAGCGCAGAGGAACAGGGCCCAAGGCTACACCTTC. As protein: CASSEAQRNRAQGYTF.

This sequence joins TRBV18 and TRBJ2-3; 12 bases fit TRBD2. The CDR3 is made up of 16 amino acids. With V trimmed by 2 bases and J by 7 bases, 7 bases remained unmatched. Germline V gene lookup returns CDR1 KGHSH and CDR2 LQKENI. CDR3 in amino acids: CASSPGATSGSHTQYF. The DNA for the CDR3 is TGTGCCAGCTCACCAGGGGCGACTAGCGGGAGCCATACGCAGTATTTT.

The chain joins TRBV7-2 to TRBJ2-7; D is undetermined. The CDR3 length is 13 residues. The V and J ends lost 1 base and 3 bases respectively, with 7 bases between them. The germline V gene has CDR1 SGHTA and CDR2 FQGNSA. The CDR3 loop reads CASSLEPYYEQYF. The CDR3 DNA reads TGTGCCAGCAGCTTAGAACCCTACTACGAGCAGTACTTC.

V usage is TRBV11-3 and J usage is TRBJ1-3; 8 bases align to TRBD1. Trimming removed 3 bases from V and 4 bases from J; junction bases left unmatched: 2. The V gene's germline CDR1 is SGHNT and CDR2 YENEEA. The CDR3 is made up of 14 amino acids. The CDR3 nucleotides are TGTGCCAGCAGCTTGGGACAGGTCGGAAACACCATATATTTT. Translation: CASSLGQVGNTIYF.

This clone occurred a few times. V gene TRBV7-2 combines with J gene TRBJ1-1; the D is unclear. Trimming removed 4 bases at V and 4 bases at J, with 13 bases between. There are 14 residues in the CDR3. The germline gives CDR1 SGHTA, CDR2 FQGNSA. The CDR3 sequence: CASSSHPAGTEAFF. In DNA form, the CDR3 reads TGTGCCAGCAGCTCACACCCGGCGGGCACTGAAGCTTTCTTT.

This clone was counted a few times. The rearrangement uses TRBV3-1 (or the pseudogene TRBV3-2) and TRBJ1-1; D is unresolved. In germline, CDR1 is LGHDT, CDR2 YNNKEL (reference sequence). This CDR3 is 13 amino acids long. V dropped 3 bases and J dropped 7 bases, with 12 bases sitting between them. CDR3 bases: TGTGCCAGCAGCCAGGGAGACATCCTTGAAGCTTTCTTT. The encoded protein is CASSQGDILEAFF.

The gene calls are TRBV10-3 and TRBJ1-2; D unclear. This CDR3 has 13 residues. Trimming shortened V by 0 bases and J by 7 bases, and 9 bases separated the two germline ends. CDR1 and CDR2 (germline): ENHRY, SYGVKD. CDR3 region: CAISESPNSGYTF. The CDR3 bases are TGTGCCATCAGTGAGTCCCCGAACAGTGGCTACACCTTC.

The chain uses TRBV4-3 and TRBJ2-7, with 8 bases lining up with TRBD2. With 0 bases clipped from V and 3 bases from J, the junction kept 13 bases outside the gene matches. The CDR3 sequence is 18 residues long. Germline V gene sequence: CDR1 LGHNA, CDR2 YSLEER. CDR3 in amino acids: CASSQEAGVVGVRYEQYF. In DNA form, the CDR3 reads TGCGCCAGCAGCCAAGAAGCGGGAGTGGTAGGGGTCCGCTACGAGCAGTACTTC.

This clone was recorded once. V is TRBV27 and J is TRBJ2-1; 16 bases match TRBD2. V lost 6 bases and J lost 8; bases outside the gene matches: 4. CDR1 is MNHEY and CDR2 is SMNVEV in the germline V gene (reference sequence). CDR3 length: 15 residues. The CDR3 loop reads CASSRGTSGRDEQFF. In DNA form, the CDR3 reads TGTGCCAGCAGCCGTGGGACTAGCGGGAGGGATGAGCAGTTCTTC.

The chain is built from TRBV29-1 and TRBJ2-5, with 7 nucleotides matching TRBD2. The CDR3 length is 16 residues. Per germline, CDR1 SQVTM and CDR2 ANQGSEA. Trimming removed 4 bases from V and 0 bases from J; junction bases left unmatched: 11. DNA of the CDR3: TGCAGCGTTGGTGGGGCCAAACTAGCGCACCAAGAGACCCAGTACTTC. It translates to CSVGGAKLAHQETQYF.

The chain is built from TRBV14 and TRBJ1-2; D is unclear. V was trimmed by 4 bases and J by 4 bases, leaving 16 bases between them. This CDR3 region has 15 residues. CDR1 is SGHDN, CDR2 FVKESK, per germline. CDR3 in amino acids: CASSPRRRLGYGYTF. CDR3 nucleotide sequence: TGTGCCAGCAGCCCAAGACGGAGGTTGGGCTATGGCTACACCTTC.

J is TRBJ1-5 and V is TRBV6-4, with D tentatively TRBD1 (6 bases). This CDR3 is 16 amino acids long. Germline V lookup: CDR1 MRHNA, CDR2 SNTAGT. V lost 3 bases and J lost 5, with 17 bases in between. The CDR3 protein is CASSDNRGTVDQPQHF. The CDR3 region has the DNA TGTGCCAGCAGTGATAATAGGGGGACCGTGGATCAGCCCCAGCATTTT.